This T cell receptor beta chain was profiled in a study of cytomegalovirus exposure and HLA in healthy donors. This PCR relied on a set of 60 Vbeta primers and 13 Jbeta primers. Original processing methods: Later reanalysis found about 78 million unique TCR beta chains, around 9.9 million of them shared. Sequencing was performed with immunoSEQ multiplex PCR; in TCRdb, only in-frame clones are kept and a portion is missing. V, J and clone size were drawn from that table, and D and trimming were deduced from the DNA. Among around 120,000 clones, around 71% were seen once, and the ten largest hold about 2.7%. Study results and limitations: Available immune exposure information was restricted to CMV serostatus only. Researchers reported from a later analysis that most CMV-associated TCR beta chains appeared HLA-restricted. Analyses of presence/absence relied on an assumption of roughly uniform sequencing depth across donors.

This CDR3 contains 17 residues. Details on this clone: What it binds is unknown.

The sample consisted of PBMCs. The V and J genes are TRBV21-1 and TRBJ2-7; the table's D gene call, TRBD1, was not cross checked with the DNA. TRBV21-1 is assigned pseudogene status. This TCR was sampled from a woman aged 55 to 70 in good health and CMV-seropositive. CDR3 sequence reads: CASSKDGGQGASYEQYF. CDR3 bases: TGTGCCAGCAGCAAAGATGGGGGACAGGGGGCCTCCTACGAGCAGTACTTC.